The source of this T cell receptor (beta chain) is a study of cytomegalovirus exposure and HLA in healthy donors. With 60 Vbeta and 13 Jbeta primers, the PCR was carried out. Assay used: immunoSEQ multiplex PCR; TCRdb lists only in-frame clones, some missing. The sample records 150,000 to 200,000 clones, roughly 80% being singletons. With 4 bases removed from V and 4 bases from J, the gap between germline ends came to 9 bases. CDR3 length equals 13 residues. CDR1 is MNHEY and CDR2 is SMNVEV in the germline V gene (reference sequence). The receptor's source is a man between 18 and 35 years old in good health and CMV-seropositive. V gene TRBV27 combines with J gene TRBJ2-3; D remains ambiguous. The sample was PBMCs. The CDR3, as DNA: TGTGCCAGCAGTTGGTCAAGCCCAGATACGCAGTATTTT. As protein: CASSWSSPDTQYF.